This TCR beta chain was sequenced in a study of T cells in Graves' hyperthyroidism and ophthalmopathy. Study in general: Before treatment of any kind, peripheral blood was taken at initial diagnosis.

TCR beta CDR3 region amplification was performed from RNA transcripts. The HTBI primer set drove a first-round RT-PCR of the TCR CDR3. MiXCR was run by TCRdb on the multiplex PCR reads, yielding one entry per CDR3 protein. The data show some 500,000 distinct CDR3 sequences, 13% to 15% seen once. As regards this clonotype: Its antigen is not identified.

General study points: Ophthalmopathy prediction by the model preceded onset by a median about 6 months.

Lactation, pregnancy, other autoimmune disease or uncontrolled infection excluded patients. Thyroid ultrasound and orbital computed tomography, with clinical symptoms and serum thyroxine and TRAb, informed diagnoses. Trimming cost V 5 bases and J 1 base; bases outside gene matches: 18. Germline CDR1 reads GTSNPN; CDR2 reads SVGIG (reference sequence). The CDR3 consists of 20 residues. The sample comprised blood. This TCR was sampled from a woman between 18 and 30 years old with Graves' hyperthyroidism. The genes are TRBV30 and TRBJ2-7; 15 bases agree with TRBD2. Written as DNA, the CDR3 is TGTGCCTGGGCAAACCCGGGGACTAGCGGGAGGTCGGGGATATCCTACGAGCAGTACTTC. It codes for CAWANPGTSGRSGISYEQYF.